The 15 T cell receptor beta chains below were found in one sample sequenced in a study of blood T cell repertoires in COVID-19. TCRdb's copy holds only in-frame clones and misses some; the assay was immunoSEQ multiplex PCR. The table records under 300,000 clones, over 70% of them present only once. The specimen sequenced was PBMCs or T cells enriched from blood (not recorded which). These receptor sequences come from a woman aged 40-49 years who had been exposed to COVID-19.

The V call is TRBV7-2, the J call TRBJ1-2, with 8 positions matching TRBD1. This CDR3 region has 15 residues. Germline V CDR1 and CDR2: SGHTA, FQGNSA. With V trimmed by 5 bases and J by 4 bases, 9 bases remained unmatched. Here the CDR3 DNA reads TGTGCCAGCAGCAATACACCGGGACAGGTCTATGGCTACACCTTC. Its protein product is CASSNTPGQVYGYTF.

Here the CDR3 reads CASSTGTGVNEQYF. The CDR3 DNA follows: TGTGCCAGCAGTACCGGGACAGGGGTGAACGAGCAGTACTTC. The gene calls are TRBV6-2 or TRBV6-3 and TRBJ2-7, with 10 bases identical to TRBD1. Germline CDR1 reads MNHEY; CDR2 reads SVGEGT. This CDR3 comprises 14 residues. V lost 5 bases to trimming and J lost 5 bases; unmatched junction nucleotides: 6.

The CDR3 coding sequence is TGTGCCAGCAGCCTCCTCGGGGAGACCCAGTACTTC. Translation gives CASSLLGETQYF. This chain joins TRBV7-2 and TRBJ2-5; D gene unclear. This CDR3 region has 12 residues. Germline V gene data show CDR1 as SGHTA and CDR2 as FQGNSA. V was trimmed by 5 bases and J by 5 bases, leaving 9 bases between them.

The chain joins TRBV28 to TRBJ1-2, with D unresolved. Trimming removed 6 bases from V and 5 bases from J, with 19 bases in between. Germline V lookup: CDR1 MDHEN, CDR2 SYDVKM. The CDR3 is made up of 15 amino acids. CDR3: CASRTPGFSRYGYTF. Written as DNA, the CDR3 is TGTGCCAGCAGGACACCGGGATTTTCGAGGTATGGCTACACCTTC.

The chain couples TRBV19 to TRBJ1-2; D is uncertain. The V end lost 8 bases, the J end lost 8 bases, and 21 bases lay between the germline ends. CDR3 length: 14 amino acids. Germline V gene data show CDR1 as LNHDA and CDR2 as SQIVND (reference sequence). The CDR3 spells CASAREGRVSGYTF. The CDR3 DNA follows: TGTGCCAGTGCTAGAGAAGGTCGCGTTTCGGGCTACACCTTC.

V and J are TRBV28 and TRBJ1-5, with 11 bases fitting TRBD1. V lost 5 bases to trimming and J lost 1 base; unmatched junction nucleotides: 4. This CDR3 is built from 16 residues. The germline CDR1 and CDR2 sequences are MDHEN and SYDVKM. CDR3 sequence (DNA): TGTGCCAGCAGTGATCGGACAGGGGGCAGCAATCAGCCCCAGCATTTT. It codes for CASSDRTGGSNQPQHF.

The chain joins TRBV19 to TRBJ2-1; no clear D gene. The CDR3 runs 14 residues. Trimming shortened V by 5 bases and J by 10 bases, and 18 bases separated the two germline ends. Germline V gives CDR1 LNHDA, CDR2 SQIVND (reference sequence). The DNA for the CDR3 is TGTGCCAGTAGTGATGGAGCCACGACTCGGGAGCAGTTCTTC. This translates into CASSDGATTREQFF.

This chain links TRBV7-2 with TRBJ1-3; D is undetermined. V lost 5 bases and J lost 0, with 11 bases in between. The CDR3 runs to 15 residues. Germline V gene lookup returns CDR1 SGHTA and CDR2 FQGNSA. CDR3 sequence: CASSPSGFSGNTIYF. CDR3 in DNA: TGTGCCAGCAGCCCGTCAGGTTTCTCTGGAAACACCATATATTTT.

This sequence joins TRBV19 and TRBJ2-7; D may be TRBD2 (5 bases). The CDR3 covers 15 residues. V was pared by 5 bases and J by 4 bases, with 18 bases between. Germline CDR1 reads LNHDA; CDR2 reads SQIVND (reference sequence). CDR3 nucleotides: TGTGCCAGTAGTTCGGAGGCAGGTTGGCTTTACGAGCAGTACTTC. Residues: CASSSEAGWLYEQYF.

This clone was counted only a few times. The J gene is TRBJ1-5, the V gene TRBV12-3 or TRBV12-4; D ambiguous. CDR3 size: 12 residues. The V end lost 7 bases, the J end lost 3 bases, and 7 bases lay between the germline ends. CDR3 sequence (DNA): TGTGCCAGCACTTCCTCCAATCAGCCCCAGCATTTT. Its translation: CASTSSNQPQHF.

V and J are TRBV7-3 and TRBJ2-3; D not certain. This CDR3 is 13 amino acids long. CDR1 and CDR2 from the germline V gene are SGHTA and FQGTGA. V dropped 0 bases and J dropped 6 bases, with 7 bases sitting between them. This chain's CDR3 is CASSLTPLDTQYF. The CDR3 region has the DNA TGTGCCAGCAGCTTAACCCCCCTGGATACGCAGTATTTT.

This chain joins TRBV5-5 and TRBJ2-5; 7 nucleotides agree with TRBD1. The CDR3 covers 14 residues. J gave up 6 bases and V 5 bases, and 10 bases lay outside the gene matches. CDR1 and CDR2 from the germline V gene are SGHKS and YYEKEE (reference sequence). The CDR3 DNA follows: TGTGCCAGCAGGAGGTTTACAGGGGAGAAGACCCAGTACTTC. Translation gives CASRRFTGEKTQYF.

The genes are TRBV18 and TRBJ2-1; 7 bases agree with TRBD1. Trimming at V came to 6 bases and at J to 8 bases, leaving 19 bases not matched to a gene. Germline assignment: CDR1 KGHSH and CDR2 LQKENI. There are 17 residues in the CDR3. Written as DNA, the CDR3 is TGTGCCAGCTCCCCCGGGCGACAGGGCAGAAGGGGAGATGAGCAGTTCTTC. This encodes CASSPGRQGRRGDEQFF.

This clone occurred a few times. This chain uses TRBV6-5 with TRBJ2-1; 7 bases are shared with TRBD1. The germline V gene encodes CDR1 MNHEY and CDR2 SVGAGI. Unmatched junction bases numbered 11, after V lost 10 bases and J lost 8 bases. The CDR3 spans 13 residues. CDR3 amino acids: CATLTGIGDEQFF. CDR3 nucleotides: TGTGCCACCTTGACAGGGATCGGGGATGAGCAGTTCTTC.

In this sample, this clone turned up once. The gene calls are TRBV11-2 and TRBJ2-1; TRBD2 matches 16 bases. The V and J ends lost 4 bases and 6 bases, in that order; junction bases with no gene match: 6. In germline, CDR1 is SGHAT, CDR2 FQNNGV. CDR3 length equals 17 residues. This CDR3 is CASSSGTSGGAINEQFF. The DNA for the CDR3 is TGTGCCAGCAGCTCTGGGACTAGCGGGGGGGCAATCAATGAGCAGTTCTTC.